This TCR beta chain stems from a study of cytomegalovirus exposure and HLA in healthy donors. Whole-study results and caveats: The study listed roughly 160 cytomegalovirus-associated TCR beta chains.

About this clone itself: As yet, its antigen is unknown.

PCR was performed using 60 Vbeta and 13 Jbeta primers. Generated by immunoSEQ multiplex PCR, the TCRdb table keeps only in-frame clones and is missing some. The sample table includes 35,000 to 45,000 clones. CDR3 size: 13 residues. V gave up 7 bases and J gave up 5 bases, with 14 bases separating them. The germline gives CDR1 LNHDA, CDR2 SQIVND (reference sequence). The clonotype originates from a man aged 40-49 years in good health and CMV-seropositive. Source material: PBMCs. The V and J genes are TRBV19 and TRBJ1-1; D is ambiguous. In DNA form, the CDR3 reads TGTGCCAGTAAACGGCATCCGGGGACTGAAGCTTTCTTT. Protein product: CASKRHPGTEAFF.